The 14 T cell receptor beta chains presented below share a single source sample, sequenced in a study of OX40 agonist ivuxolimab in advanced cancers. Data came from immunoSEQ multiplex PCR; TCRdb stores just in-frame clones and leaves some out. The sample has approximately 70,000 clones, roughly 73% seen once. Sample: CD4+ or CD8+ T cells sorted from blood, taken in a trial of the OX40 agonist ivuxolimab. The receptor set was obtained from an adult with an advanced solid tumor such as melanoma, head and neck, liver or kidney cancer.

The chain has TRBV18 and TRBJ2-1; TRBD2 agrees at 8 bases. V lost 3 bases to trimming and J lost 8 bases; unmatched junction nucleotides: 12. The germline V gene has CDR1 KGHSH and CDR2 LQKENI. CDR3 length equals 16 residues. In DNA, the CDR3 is TGTGCCAGCTCACCTGAGTTGGCGGGAGGAACGGATGAGCAGTTCTTC. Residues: CASSPELAGGTDEQFF.

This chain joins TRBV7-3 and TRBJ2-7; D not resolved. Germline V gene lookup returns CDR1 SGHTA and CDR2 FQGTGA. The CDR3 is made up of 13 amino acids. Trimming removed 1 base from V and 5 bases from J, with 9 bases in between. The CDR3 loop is CASSLNQHDEQYF. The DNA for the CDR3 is TGTGCCAGCAGCTTAAATCAGCACGACGAGCAGTACTTC.

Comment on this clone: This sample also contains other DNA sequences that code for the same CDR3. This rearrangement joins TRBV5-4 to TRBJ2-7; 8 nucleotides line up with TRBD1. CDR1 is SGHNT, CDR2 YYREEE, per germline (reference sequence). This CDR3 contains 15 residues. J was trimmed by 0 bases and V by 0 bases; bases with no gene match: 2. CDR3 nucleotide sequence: TGTGCCAGCAGCTTGGGACAGGGGAGCTCCTACGAGCAGTACTTC. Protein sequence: CASSLGQGSSYEQYF.

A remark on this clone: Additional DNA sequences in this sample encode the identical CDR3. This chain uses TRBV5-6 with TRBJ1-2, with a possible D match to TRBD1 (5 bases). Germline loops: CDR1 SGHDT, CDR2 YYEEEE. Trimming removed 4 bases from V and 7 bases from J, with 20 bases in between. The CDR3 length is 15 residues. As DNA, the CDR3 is TGTGCCAGCAGCCCGGGGTATACCAGGGATACTGGCTACACCTTC. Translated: CASSPGYTRDTGYTF.

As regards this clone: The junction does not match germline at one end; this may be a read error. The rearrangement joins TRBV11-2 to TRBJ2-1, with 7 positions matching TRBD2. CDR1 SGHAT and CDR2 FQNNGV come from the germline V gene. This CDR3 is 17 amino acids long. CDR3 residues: CASSLREMGLPYSEQFF. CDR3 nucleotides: TGTGCCAGCAGCTTACGGGAAATGGGACTACCATACAGTGAGCAGTTCTTC.

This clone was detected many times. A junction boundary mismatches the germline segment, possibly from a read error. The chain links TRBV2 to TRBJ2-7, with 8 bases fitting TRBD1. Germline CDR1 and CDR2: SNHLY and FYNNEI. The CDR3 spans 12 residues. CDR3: CASRMDQGAKNF. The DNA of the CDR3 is TGTGCCAGCAGGATGGACCAGGGGGCGAAGAACTTC.

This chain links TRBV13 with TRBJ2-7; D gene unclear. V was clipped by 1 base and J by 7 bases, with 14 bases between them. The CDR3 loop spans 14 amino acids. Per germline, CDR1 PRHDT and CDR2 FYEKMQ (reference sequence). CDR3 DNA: TGTGCCAGCAGCTTAGCCCGTCCCGCATTAGAGCAGTACTTC. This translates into CASSLARPALEQYF.

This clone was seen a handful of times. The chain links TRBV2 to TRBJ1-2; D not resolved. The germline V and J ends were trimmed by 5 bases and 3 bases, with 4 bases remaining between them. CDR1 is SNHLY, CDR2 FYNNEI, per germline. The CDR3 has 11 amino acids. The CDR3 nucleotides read TGTGCCAGCAGTCTCTACTATGGCTACACCTTC. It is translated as CASSLYYGYTF.

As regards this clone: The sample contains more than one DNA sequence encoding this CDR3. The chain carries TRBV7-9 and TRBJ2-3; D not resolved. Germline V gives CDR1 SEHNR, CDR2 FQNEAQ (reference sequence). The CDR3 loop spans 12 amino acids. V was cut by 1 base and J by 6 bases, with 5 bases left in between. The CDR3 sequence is CASSLESDTQYF. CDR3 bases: TGTGCCAGCAGCTTAGAGTCGGATACGCAGTATTTT.

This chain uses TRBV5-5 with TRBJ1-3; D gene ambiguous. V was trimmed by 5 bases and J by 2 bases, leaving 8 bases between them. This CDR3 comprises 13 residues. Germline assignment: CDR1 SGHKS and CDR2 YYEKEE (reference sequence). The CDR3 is CASSTAAGNTIYF. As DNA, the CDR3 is TGTGCCAGCAGTACGGCAGCTGGAAACACCATATATTTT.

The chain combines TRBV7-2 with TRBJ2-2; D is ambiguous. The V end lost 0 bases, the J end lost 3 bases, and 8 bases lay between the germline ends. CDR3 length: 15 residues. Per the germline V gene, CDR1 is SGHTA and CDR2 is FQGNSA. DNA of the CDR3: TGTGCCAGCAGCTTAGCAGGGTGGGACACCGGGGAGCTGTTTTTT. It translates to CASSLAGWDTGELFF.

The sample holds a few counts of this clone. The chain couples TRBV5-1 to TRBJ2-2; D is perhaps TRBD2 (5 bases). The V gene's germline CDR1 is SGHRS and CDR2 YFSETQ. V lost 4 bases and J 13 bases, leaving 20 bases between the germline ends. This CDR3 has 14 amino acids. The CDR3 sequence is CASSLLGPSYGLFF. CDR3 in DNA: TGCGCCAGCAGCCTACTAGGGCCTTCCTATGGGCTGTTTTTT. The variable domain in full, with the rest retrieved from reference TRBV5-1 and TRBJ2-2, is KAGVTQTPRYLIKTRGQQVTLSCSPISGHRSVSWYQQTPGQGLQFLFEYFSETQRNKGNFPGRFSGRQFSNSRSEMNVSTLELGDSALYLCASSLLGPSYGLFFGEGSRLTVL.

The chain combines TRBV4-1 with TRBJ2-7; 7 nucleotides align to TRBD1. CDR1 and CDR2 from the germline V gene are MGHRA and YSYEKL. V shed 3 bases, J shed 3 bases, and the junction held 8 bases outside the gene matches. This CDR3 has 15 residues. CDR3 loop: CASSHPTGAFYEQYF. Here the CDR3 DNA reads TGCGCCAGCAGCCATCCCACAGGGGCCTTCTACGAGCAGTACTTC.

CDR3 sequence (DNA): TGCGCCAGCAGCTTTGGTGGGGACACCCGATTAACTAACTATGGCTACACCTTC. It specifies CASSFGGDTRLTNYGYTF. The chain joins TRBV5-1 to TRBJ1-2; tentatively, D is TRBD1 (6 bases). The V end was cut by 2 bases, the J end by 0 bases, with 20 bases between. The CDR3 loop spans 18 amino acids. CDR1 and CDR2 (germline): SGHRS, YFSETQ.